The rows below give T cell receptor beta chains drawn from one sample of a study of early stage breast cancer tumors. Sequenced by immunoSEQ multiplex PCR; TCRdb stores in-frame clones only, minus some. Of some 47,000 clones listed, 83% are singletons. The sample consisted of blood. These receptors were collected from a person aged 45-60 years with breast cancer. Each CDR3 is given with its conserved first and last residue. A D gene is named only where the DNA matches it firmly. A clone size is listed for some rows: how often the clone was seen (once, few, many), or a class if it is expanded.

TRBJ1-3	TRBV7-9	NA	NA	CASSLDFRLGRTGNGIYF	TGTGCCAGCAGCTTAGACTTCCGGCTGGGCAGAACTGGAAACGGGATATATTTT
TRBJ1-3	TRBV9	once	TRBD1	CASSLTDRASGNTIYF	TGTGCCAGCAGCCTTACGGACAGGGCCTCTGGAAACACCATATATTTT
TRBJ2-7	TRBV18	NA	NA	CASSPVATDYEQYF	TGTGCCAGCTCACCGGTCGCCACTGACTACGAGCAGTACTTC
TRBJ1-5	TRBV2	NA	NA	CASSGSNQPQHF	TGTGCCAGCAGTGGAAGCAATCAGCCCCAGCATTTT
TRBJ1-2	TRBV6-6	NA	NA	CASSYSWTVTNYGYTF	TGTGCCAGCAGTTACTCCTGGACTGTAACTAACTATGGCTACACCTTC
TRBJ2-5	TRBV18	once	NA	CASSPTGAVAETQYF	TGTGCCAGCTCACCCACGGGGGCGGTGGCGGAGACCCAGTACTTC
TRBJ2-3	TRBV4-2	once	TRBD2	CASSQDLAGGLRDTQYF	TGTGCCAGCAGCCAAGATCTAGCGGGAGGGCTTCGAGATACGCAGTATTTT
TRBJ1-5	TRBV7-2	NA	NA	CASSLVGTVWSTQPQHF	TGTGCCAGCAGCTTAGTTGGTACGGTCTGGAGCACTCAGCCCCAGCATTTT
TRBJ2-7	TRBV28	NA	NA	CASGGFYEQYF	TGTGCCAGCGGGGGTTTCTACGAGCAGTACTTC
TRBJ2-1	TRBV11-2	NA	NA	CASSLRFRGESSYNEQFF	TGTGCCAGCAGCTTACGGTTCCGCGGGGAAAGCTCCTACAATGAGCAGTTCTTC